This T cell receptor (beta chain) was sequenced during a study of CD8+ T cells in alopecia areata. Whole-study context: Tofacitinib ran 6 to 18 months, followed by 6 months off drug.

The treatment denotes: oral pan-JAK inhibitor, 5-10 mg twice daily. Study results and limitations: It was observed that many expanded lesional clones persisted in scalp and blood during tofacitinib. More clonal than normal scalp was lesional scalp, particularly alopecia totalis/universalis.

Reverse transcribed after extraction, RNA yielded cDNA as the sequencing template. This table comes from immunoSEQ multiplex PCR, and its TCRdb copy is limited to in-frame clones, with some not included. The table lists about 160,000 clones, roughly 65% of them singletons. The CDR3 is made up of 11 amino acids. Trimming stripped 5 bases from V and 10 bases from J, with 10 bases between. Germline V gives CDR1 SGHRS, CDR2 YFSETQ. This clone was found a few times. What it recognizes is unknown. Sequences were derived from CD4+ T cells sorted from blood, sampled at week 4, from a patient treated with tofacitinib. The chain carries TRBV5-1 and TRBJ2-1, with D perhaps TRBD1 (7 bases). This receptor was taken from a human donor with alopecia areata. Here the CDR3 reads CASRPGGEQFF. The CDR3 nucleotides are TGCGCCAGCAGACCAGGGGGGGAGCAGTTCTTC. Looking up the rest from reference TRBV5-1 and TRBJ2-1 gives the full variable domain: KAGVTQTPRYLIKTRGQQVTLSCSPISGHRSVSWYQQTPGQGLQFLFEYFSETQRNKGNFPGRFSGRQFSNSRSEMNVSTLELGDSALYLCASRPGGEQFFGPGTRLTVL.